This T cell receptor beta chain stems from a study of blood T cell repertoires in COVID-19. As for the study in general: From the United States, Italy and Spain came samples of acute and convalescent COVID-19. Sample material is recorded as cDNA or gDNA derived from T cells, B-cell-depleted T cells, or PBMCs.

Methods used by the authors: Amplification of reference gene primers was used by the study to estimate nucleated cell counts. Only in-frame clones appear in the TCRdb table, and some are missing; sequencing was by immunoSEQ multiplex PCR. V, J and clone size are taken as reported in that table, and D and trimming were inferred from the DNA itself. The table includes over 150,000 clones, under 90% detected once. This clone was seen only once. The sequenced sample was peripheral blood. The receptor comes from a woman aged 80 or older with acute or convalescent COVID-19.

For the CDR3, the DNA is TGTGCCAGCAGTTCTATAACAGGGGACAACACTGAAGCTTTCTTT. This encodes CASSSITGDNTEAFF. This rearrangement joins TRBV6-6 to TRBJ1-1; TRBD1 agrees at 7 bases. Losses at the gene ends were 4 bases for V and 2 bases for J; bases not matched to a gene: 7. This CDR3 is 15 amino acids long. The germline gives CDR1 MNHNY, CDR2 SVGAGI (reference sequence).